This record covers a single T cell receptor beta chain. This clone appeared a few times. Its antigen is not yet known. No base-level quality is on record; no much larger clone is a single base apart. Libraries were prepared through the immunoSEQ multiplex PCR assay. For the multiplex PCR, a mixture combining 60 forward primers for TCR Vbeta segments and 13 reverse primers for TCR Jbeta segments was used. A multiplex PCR assay on genomic DNA amplified the CDR3 region of rearranged TCR beta genes. The amplified TCR beta libraries were sequenced on the Illumina HiSeq System as 87-base-pair reads. The authors' analysis ran thus. A later analysis tallied 75 million to 95 million unique TCR beta chains across the 600 to 700 repertoires, and approximately 11 million of those chains were shared by two or more donors. Raw reads were error-corrected and collapsed into unique sequences with a nearest-neighbor algorithm that merged closely related sequences to remove PCR and sequencing errors. To assign V, D and J gene segments, CDR3 sequences were aligned to IMGT reference sequences. For a sequence to be retained, a match of at least six nucleotides was required to both a V gene segment and a J gene segment. A rearrangement was called productive if the CDR3 had no stop codons and remained in frame with V and J, and every other rearrangement was called non-productive. Following IMGT convention, CDR3 was defined as the stretch from the second conserved V-encoded cysteine to the conserved J-encoded phenylalanine. The earlier analysis of some 550 of the donors excluded any sequence lacking an unambiguous match to a single V gene segment. In an earlier analysis of roughly 500 of the donors, V segments were called functional above 56.7% productive rearrangements and were called segregating when the between-donor standard deviation exceeded 5%. A statistical classification framework was built for diagnosing cytomegalovirus status from the catalog of TCR beta chain sequences. In a later analysis, TCR nucleotide sequences were compared against IMGT/GENE-DB human TR gene sequences so that V and J genes could be assigned. The TCRdist pipeline was used in a later analysis to assign CDR3 sequences and most-parsimonious VDJ recombination scenarios. In a later analysis, each TCR beta chain was defined by its CDR3 amino acid sequence together with its V-gene family, and reads without a unique V-gene family were excluded. A later analysis removed over 500 highly shared, low-generation-probability nucleotide sequences to deal with suspected cross-contamination and a sequencing artifact. In a later analysis, a clonal expansion index was calculated for each public chain from normalized within-repertoire ranks of inferred template counts. In a later analysis, generation probabilities were computed with a VDJ recombination model fitted to out-of-frame rearrangements, and the resulting probabilities were checked against IGoR. In a later analysis, TCR-TCR, TCR-HLA and TCR-CMV co-occurrence was scored with hypergeometric tests, and a repertoire-size bias correction was applied to TCR pairs. In a later analysis, false discovery rates were estimated by permuting HLA or CMV assignments 20 times. In a later analysis, co-occurring TCRs were grouped with DBSCAN, and TCRdist sequence similarity was added when clustering was performed within HLA-allele-positive subsets. Co-occurrence clustering excluded repertoires with fewer than 30,000 or more than 120,000 public chains, plus five with anomalous nucleotide sharing. This is the immuneACCESS table as TCRdb keeps it, with only in-frame sequences that have V and J called. A part of the clones is gone; compared with another copy, unresolved V genes explain less than half, and the rest is unexplained. The V and J calls and the clone size are those of that table, but D and trimming were determined from the DNA. This sample lists under 130,000 clones; nearly 15% were detected once. The ten biggest clones cover over 0.65% of the sample.

The data belong to a study of cytomegalovirus exposure and HLA in healthy donors (dated by TCRdb to about 2017). Study-wide context: An earlier analysis of approximately 640 of the donors reported 250 to 300 Gb of sequence data and roughly 110 million unique TCR beta sequences from some 180 million T cells. Every repertoire in the discovery cohort had been generated on one and the same sequencing platform. HLA typing covered class I and class II loci at four-digit resolution. In a later genetic analysis, genome-wide SNP genotypes for about three fifths of the 666 donors were used, and that subset was treated as a discovery cohort. Typing coverage differed by locus: A, B, C, DRB1 and DQB1 were typed in roughly 620-630 donors, DQA1 in 522, DPA1 in around 600, and DPB1 in 472. Among around 400 genotyped donors of the cohort, an average of approximately 240,000 unique TCR beta nucleotide sequences was sequenced per donor, of which 15% to 20% were non-productive. Alongside the repertoire data, information on donor age, sex, ethnicity and CMV serostatus was compiled. The aim of the study was to test whether cataloging public T cell receptors could identify signatures of past pathogen exposure. A handful of DR-DQ haplotypes were handled as single units for association and clustering because linkage in the cohort was strong. An early release that covered about 600 HLA-typed donors contained approximately 290 gigabases of sequencing data and 85 million to 100 million unique TCR sequences. The study used immunosequencing to profile the T cell repertoires of 600 to 850 subjects and linked those repertoires to cytomegalovirus serostatus. A separate validation cohort of over 95 different subjects was used in addition to the 666-subject first cohort. In an earlier analysis of roughly 580 of the donors, high-throughput TCR beta sequencing was used to judge whether each TCR beta V gene segment behaved as functional or pseudogenic. To predict cytomegalovirus infection status, the study combined high-throughput TCR immunosequencing, statistical association of individual TCRs with disease status, and machine learning. Rather than drawing on any new phenotypic data, the later analysis identified candidate immune exposures from TCR beta sequences and the way those sequences occurred across donors. A later analysis re-analyzed previously published TCR beta repertoires from about 730 donors and added high-resolution HLA genotyping to study TCR occurrence patterns. Among the roughly 400 genotyped donors, approximately 77% belonged to the genetic ancestry cluster associated with self-reported Caucasian donors. Overall results and qualifications from the work: Because HLA typing was missing for some donors at each locus, association tests included only the typed subset. The authors suggested that the approach could potentially be generalized to other disease states and immunological phenotypes. When HLA alleles, especially DR and DQ, strongly co-occurred, TCR associations were difficult to assign to individual alleles. Specific HLA alleles were associated with 15,000 to 20,000 TCR beta sequences at a false discovery rate of 0.05 in a later analysis. Some IMGT-functional V segments, including TRBV6-2 and TRBV6-3, could not be distinguished by the 87-base-pair reads and were therefore excluded. Linkage disequilibrium might explain the correlated functional status among segregating V segments, but an unknown experimental factor could not be ruled out. The study gave a list of under 200 TCR beta chains associated with cytomegalovirus. This cohort had only TCR beta chains sequenced, and the lack of alpha or paired-chain data limited which features could be detected. For the cohort, immune exposure information was limited to CMV serostatus. According to a later analysis, most CMV-associated TCR beta chains appeared to be HLA-restricted, and the HLA associations seemed to be driven largely by CMV exposure. Seventeen rarely observed V segments, including chromosome 9 orphons, were excluded from the earlier analysis of almost 600 of the donors because counts were too low. A further reported finding was that TCR beta sequences accurately predicted the HLA-A and HLA-B alleles for most subjects in the first cohort. In an earlier analysis of several hundred of the donors, most TCR beta V segments were observed in productive rearrangements about 87% or about 30% of the time, broadly matching IMGT annotations. Presence/absence analyses assumed roughly uniform sequencing depth across donors, an assumption that may not hold. Several of the top co-occurrence clusters appeared to be linked to parvovirus B19, influenza, CMV and Epstein-Barr virus, according to a later analysis. Compared with the roughly 670-donor mean, donors in an Asian-associated ancestry cluster had fewer N-insertions in productive TCRs, according to a later genetic analysis. Most TCR sequences were seen in very few donors, while some public TCRs were found in many individuals. In a later analysis, the rate of TCR association differed among HLA loci, with DRB1 alleles having the most associated TCRs and HLA-C alleles having the fewest. In a later analysis, HLA-associated TCR beta chains were found to be more clonally expanded and to have lower generation probabilities than equally common non-associated chains. V-gene and J-gene trimming of TCR beta chains was associated with a missense DCLRE1C variant in a later genetic analysis, and the association was replicated in an independent cohort. A group of highly shared sequence variants was considered likely to be a technical artifact of the sequencing pipeline. A few of the identified cytomegalovirus-associated TCR beta chains were confirmed in vitro to be specific for cytomegalovirus antigens. In both the original and validation cohorts, the classifier was reported to diagnose cytomegalovirus status with high specificity and sensitivity.

V is cut by 3 bases and J by 1 base, and the space between the germline ends is 13 bases. According to the germline V gene, CDR1 reads MDHEN and CDR2 reads SYDVKM. From the cysteine up to the phenylalanine, the CDR3 has a length of 15 residues. The entry retains the CDR3 DNA only, 45 bases that are in frame from base 1. In total, fewer than 750 healthy bone marrow donors made up the cohort. At the time of sampling, all cohort members were nominally healthy, though unrecorded immune exposures were likely present. The donor was CMV seronegative and belonged to the group of around 350 seronegative cohort members. Every donor gave a peripheral blood sample, and the peripheral blood mononuclear cells from that sample were used for TCR beta sequencing. The Qiagen DNeasy Blood Extraction Kit was used to extract genomic DNA from the blood cell samples.

The sequence links TRBV28 to TRBJ2-7; matching of 5 bases hints at TRBD1 as the D gene. This TCR was recovered from a female donor in good health and CMV-seronegative. Specimen: PBMCs. For the CDR3, the sequence is CASSLGRQWSYEQYF. The DNA is TGTGCCAGCAGTTTGGGAAGACAGTGGTCCTACGAGCAGTACTTC.